Listed below are T cell receptor beta chains from one sample, sequenced in a study of CD8 T cells in ankylosing spondylitis. TCRdb re-called the 5' RACE reads with MiXCR, one entry per CDR3 protein. Here the sample spans around 150,000 distinct CDR3 sequences, about a third being singletons. What was sequenced was synovial fluid, either unsorted or a sorted T cell fraction (not recorded which). The receptor source for this set is a male donor with ankylosing spondylitis. The CDR3 runs from the conserved cysteine through the conserved F or W. D genes are given only for firm matches. Size is stated for part of the rows, as once, few or many counts, or as a class when the clone is expanded.

j_call | cdr3_length | v_call | d_call | clone_size | cdr3_nt | cdr3_aa
TRBJ2-7 | 14 | TRBV20-1 | TRBD2 | - | TGCAGTGCCGATACTAGCGGGAGTACCTACGAGCAGTACTTC | CSADTSGSTYEQYF
TRBJ2-3 | 18 | TRBV12-5 | - | - | TGTGCTAGTGGTTCCAATAGAGGGTGGACCGAGGACACAGATACGCAGTATTTT | CASGSNRGWTEDTDTQYF
TRBJ2-2 | 17 | TRBV7-6 | - | - | TGTGCCAGCAGCTTATATTTGGTGGGCCCGGGCCCCGGGGAGCTGTTTTTT | CASSLYLVGPGPGELFF
TRBJ2-2 | 17 | TRBV28 | - | - | TGTGCCAGCAGCCCCCCCCCGCGGGTTCGGAGCACCGGGGAGCTGTTTTTT | CASSPPPRVRSTGELFF
TRBJ1-1 | 15 | TRBV6-5 | TRBD1 | - | TGTGCCAGCAATACTCGGGAGACAGGGGACACTGAAGCTTTCTTT | CASNTRETGDTEAFF
TRBJ2-7 | 16 | TRBV9 | TRBD2 | few | TGTGCCAGCAGCGTAGGGGTTAGCGGGGAAACCTACGAGCAGTACTTC | CASSVGVSGETYEQYF
TRBJ2-3 | 15 | TRBV11-3 | TRBD1 | many | TGTGCCAGCAGCCCCCTGGACAGGGGCACAGATACGCAGTATTTT | CASSPLDRGTDTQYF
TRBJ2-2 | 15 | TRBV28 | TRBD2 | - | TGTGCCAGCAGTTTAGGACTAGCGGTGACGGGGGAGCTGTTTTTT | CASSLGLAVTGELFF
TRBJ2-3 | 12 | TRBV20-1 | - | many | TGCAGTGCTAGAGACTGGACAGATACGCAGTATTTT | CSARDWTDTQYF
TRBJ1-5 | 15 | TRBV2 | - | - | TGTGCCAGCAGTGATGACACCTTGGGCAATCAGCCCCAGCATTTT | CASSDDTLGNQPQHF
TRBJ2-2 | 16 | TRBV4-1 | TRBD2 | - | TGCGCCAGCAGCCAAGGTAGCGGGAGGGCCAACGGGGAGCTGTTTTTT | CASSQGSGRANGELFF
TRBJ1-1 | 11 | TRBV29-1 | - | - | TGCAGCACCAGGGGTAAGGCTGAAGCTTTCTTT | CSTRGKAEAFF
TRBJ2-5 | 15 | TRBV15 | - | many | TGTGCCGGGACCGGGCTCACTTACACAAAAGAGACCCAGTACTTC | CAGTGLTYTKETQYF
TRBJ1-2 | 14 | TRBV6-1 | - | few | TGTGCCAGCAGATTCACAGTAGCTAACTATGGCTACACCTTC | CASRFTVANYGYTF
TRBJ1-3 | 15 | TRBV9 | - | - | TGTGCCAGCAGCGCCGAACCAAGCTCTGGAAACACCATATATTTT | CASSAEPSSGNTIYF
TRBJ2-6 | 14 | TRBV29-1 | - | few | TGCAGCGCCCCCAGTGAGTCTGGGGCCAACGTCCTGACTTTC | CSAPSESGANVLTF
TRBJ2-5 | 16 | TRBV4-3 | - | - | TGCGCCAGCAGCCAAGATTGGGCAGGGGGGCGAGAGACCCAGTACTTC | CASSQDWAGGRETQYF
TRBJ2-1 | 15 | TRBV12-3/TRBV12-4 | - | - | TGTGCCAGCAGGATGAGCGGAAGCTCCTACAATGAGCAGTTCTTC | CASRMSGSSYNEQFF
TRBJ1-6 | 14 | TRBV20-1 | - | - | TGCAGTGCTAGAGATGAGGGAACGTTTTCACCCCTCCACTTT | CSARDEGTFSPLHF
TRBJ2-7 | 14 | TRBV12-3/TRBV12-4 | - | - | TGTGCCAGCAGCTCGGACAGTTCCTACTACGAGCAGTACTTC | CASSSDSSYYEQYF
TRBJ1-1 | 14 | TRBV20-1 | - | - | TGCAGTGCTAGAGAGAGGGCCCGGGGCACTGAAGCTTTCTTT | CSARERARGTEAFF
TRBJ1-2 | 18 | TRBV5-1 | TRBD1 | few | TGCGCCAGCAGCTCCGGCCAGCCAGGGGGCGGCCTTGGGGGAAGCTACACCTTC | CASSSGQPGGGLGGSYTF
TRBJ2-3 | 15 | TRBV7-3 | - | few | TGTGCCAGCAGCTCCGGGACTCATGAAACGGATACGCAGTATTTT | CASSSGTHETDTQYF
TRBJ2-6 | 19 | TRBV5-4 | - | once | TGTGCCAGCAGCTCCGTCCGCTATTCACAGATCTCTGGGGCCAACGTCCTGACTTTC | CASSSVRYSQISGANVLTF
TRBJ2-1 | 14 | TRBV6-2/TRBV6-3 | TRBD1 | - | TGTGCCAGCAGTTACTCGGGACAGAACAATGAGCAGTTCTTC | CASSYSGQNNEQFF
TRBJ1-2 | 18 | TRBV27 | TRBD1 | - | TGTGCCAGCAGTCCTGAGACAGGGCGGGCCCCGGGGTACTATGGCTACACCTTC | CASSPETGRAPGYYGYTF
TRBJ2-2 | 16 | TRBV5-1 | TRBD2 | - | TGCGCCAGCAGCCCTCTACCGGGACTAGGGGCCGGGGAGCTGTTTTTT | CASSPLPGLGAGELFF
TRBJ2-1 | 16 | TRBV7-3 | - | few | TGTGCCAGCAGCTTATTCTCGTCTCTCTCCTACAATGAGCAGTTCTTC | CASSLFSSLSYNEQFF
TRBJ2-7 | 15 | TRBV5-8 | TRBD2 | few | TGTGCCAGCACTCGTGGGGCTAGCGGGGCCTACGAGCAGTACTTC | CASTRGASGAYEQYF
TRBJ1-1 | 13 | TRBV7-3 | - | many | TGTGCCAGCAGCCCAAATGGAGAGGGTCTAGCTTTCTTT | CASSPNGEGLAFF
TRBJ2-1 | 13 | TRBV12-3/TRBV12-4 | - | many | TGTGCCAGCACCAAGGGCTCGGGTAATGAGCAGTTCTTC | CASTKGSGNEQFF
TRBJ1-5 | 15 | TRBV2 | - | - | TGTGCCAGCAGTGAGGGCCCGAAGGGCAATCAGCCCCAGCATTTT | CASSEGPKGNQPQHF
TRBJ2-1 | 16 | TRBV7-3 | - | - | TGTGCCAGCAGCTTAATAGGGGGGAGCTCCTACAATGAGCAGTTCTTC | CASSLIGGSSYNEQFF
TRBJ2-5 | 15 | TRBV4-2 | - | many | TGTGCCAGCAGCCAAGGCGGGGGCCCCCAAGAGACCCAGTACTTC | CASSQGGGPQETQYF
TRBJ2-7 | 15 | TRBV20-1 | - | few | TGCAGTGCTAGAGATCCACGGACCAGCTCCTACGAGCAGTACTTC | CSARDPRTSSYEQYF
TRBJ2-5 | 13 | TRBV10-3 | TRBD2 | once | TGTGCCATCAGTGAAGCGGGAGGAGAGACCCAGTACTTC | CAISEAGGETQYF
TRBJ2-7 | 13 | TRBV15 | - | - | TGTGCCACCAGCGTCAGGGCCGCCTACGAGCAGTACTTC | CATSVRAAYEQYF
TRBJ2-1 | 14 | TRBV24-1 | TRBD2 | - | TGTGCCACCAGTTTCGGCGGGGGGAACAATGAGCAGTTCTTC | CATSFGGGNNEQFF
TRBJ1-2 | 12 | TRBV12-3/TRBV12-4 | TRBD1 | few | TGTGCCAGCAGCGGACAGGGGAGTGGCTACACCTTC | CASSGQGSGYTF
TRBJ2-3 | 13 | TRBV20-1 | - | - | TGCAGTGCTAGAAGGGCGGTCACAGATACGCAGTATTTT | CSARRAVTDTQYF